The text below deals with one T cell receptor beta chain. As yet, its antigen is unknown. The record originates from a study of Ad26.COV2.S vaccination and SARS-CoV-2 variants. Study-level points and caveats: Placebo recipients trailed vaccine recipients in spike-specific TCR breadth.

CDR3 length equals 16 residues. The germline V gene has CDR1 SGHNT and CDR2 YYREEE (reference sequence). V shed 4 bases and J 5 bases; nucleotides not matched to a gene: 12. Sequencing used immunoSEQ multiplex PCR; TCRdb keeps in-frame clones, though not all of them. The data contain 290,000 or so clones, roughly 86% of them singletons. The sample's treatment: around 19 received Ad26.COV2.S at low or high dose, single or two shots; several received placebo; per-sample allocation not given. Repertoires come from day 63 after the first vaccine or placebo injection. This adult donor, from Boston, was 18-55 years old.

This chain links TRBV5-4 with TRBJ2-1; the match to TRBD2 covers 7 bases. The material was peripheral blood, obtained in a trial of Ad26.COV2.S vaccine versus placebo. This TCR derives from a person between 18 and 60 years old who received the Ad26.COV2.S COVID-19 vaccine or a placebo. CDR3 sequence: CASSPPRAGDHNEQFF. The CDR3 nucleotides are TGTGCCAGCAGCCCCCCCCGGGCGGGGGACCACAATGAGCAGTTCTTC.